These T cell receptor beta chains were read from a single sample in a study of spatial heterogeneity in lung cancer. TCRdb reprocessed the 5' RACE reads via MiXCR and lists one record per CDR3 protein. The sample shows 110,000 or so distinct CDR3 sequences, 10% to 12% of them seen only once. The source was PBMCs, collected at follow-up. The receptors stem from a female donor with early-stage non-small cell lung cancer. Each CDR3 is given with its conserved first and last residue. A D gene is named only where the DNA matches it firmly. Clone size appears in some rows only: once, few, many, or a class for an expanded clone.

d_gene	v_gene	j_gene	abundance	CDR3nt	CDR3aa
.	TRBV6-5	TRBJ1-6	many	TGTGCCAGCAGTTTGAGGGGTCTCAATTCACCCCTCCACTTT	CASSLRGLNSPLHF
TRBD1	TRBV6-6	TRBJ1-1	.	TGTGCCAGCAGGCAAGACAGGGGCCCGACTGAAGCTTTCTTT	CASRQDRGPTEAFF
.	TRBV19	TRBJ2-1	few	TGTGCCAGCGCTAGGACCTACAATGAGCAGTTCTTC	CASARTYNEQFF
TRBD1	TRBV12-3/TRBV12-4	TRBJ1-1	.	TGTGCCAGCAGTTTGACAGGGGGCGTTGAAGCTTTCTTT	CASSLTGGVEAFF
.	TRBV28	TRBJ1-2	.	TGTGCCAGCAGTCCCCCACGGTTTTATGGCTACACCTTC	CASSPPRFYGYTF
.	TRBV5-1	TRBJ2-5	many	TGCGCCAGCAGCTTGGGACCCCGAGAGGAGGAGACCCAGTACTTC	CASSLGPREEETQYF
.	TRBV6-1	TRBJ2-2	few	TGTGCCAGCAGTGCGGGACAGAACACCGGGGAGCTGTTTTTT	CASSAGQNTGELFF
.	TRBV4-2	TRBJ2-3	many	TGTGCCAGCAGCCTCACTACATGGGGCGGTGGGGAGTGGACAGATACGCAGTATTTT	CASSLTTWGGGEWTDTQYF
.	TRBV6-6	TRBJ1-5	few	TGTGCCAGCAGTTACCCCCGACACCAGACAGACTACAATCAGCCCCAGCATTTT	CASSYPRHQTDYNQPQHF
TRBD2	TRBV14	TRBJ2-3	.	TGTGCCAGCAGCCAAGCCGGACTAGCGGAGAACACAGATACGCAGTATTTT	CASSQAGLAENTDTQYF